The 18 T cell receptor beta chains below were found in one sample sequenced in a study of T cell changes during pregnancy in multiple sclerosis. TCRdb's table, derived via immunoSEQ multiplex PCR, lists solely in-frame clones and lacks some. The data hold tens of thousands of clones, with approximately 90% observed a single time. The specimen was CD4+ T cells from peripheral blood mononuclear cells, collected after pregnancy. The source is a female donor with multiple sclerosis, enrolled in a pregnancy study.

This sequence joins TRBV6-5 and TRBJ2-3, with 11 bases lining up with TRBD2. The CDR3 is 15 residues long. The germline gives CDR1 MNHEY, CDR2 SVGAGI. V lost 5 bases and J lost 6; bases outside the gene matches: 7. The CDR3 sequence is CASSNPTSGKDTQYF. CDR3 DNA: TGTGCCAGCAGTAACCCGACTAGCGGGAAGGATACGCAGTATTTT.

The rearrangement links TRBV10-3 to TRBJ2-5, with D possibly being TRBD2 (6 bases). V was pared by 0 bases and J by 5 bases, with 10 bases between. This CDR3 contains 14 residues. Germline V gene sequence: CDR1 ENHRY, CDR2 SYGVKD. The CDR3 reads CAISESNLAETQYF. The CDR3 nucleotides read TGTGCCATCAGTGAGTCGAATCTAGCGGAGACCCAGTACTTC.

The rearrangement joins TRBV4-2 to TRBJ2-2; 8 bases agree with TRBD2. CDR3 length: 18 amino acids. CDR1 and CDR2 from the germline V gene are LGHNA and YNFKEQ. Unmatched junction bases numbered 10, after V lost 0 bases and J lost 4 bases. CDR3: CASSQEARTSYPTGELFF. The CDR3 DNA follows: TGTGCCAGCAGCCAAGAAGCCCGGACTAGCTATCCCACCGGGGAGCTGTTTTTT.

The gene calls are TRBV5-1 and TRBJ2-2; 11 bases match TRBD2. Germline V CDR1 and CDR2: SGHRS, YFSETQ. After removal of 0 bases from V and 4 bases from J, the junction contained 5 bases not matched to a gene. This CDR3 has 17 amino acids. CDR3 in DNA: TGCGCCAGCAGCTTGGCACTAGCGGGAGTGGGCACCGGGGAGCTGTTTTTT. Its translation is CASSLALAGVGTGELFF.

The chain couples TRBV28 to TRBJ2-7, with 10 bases aligning to TRBD1. Germline trimming cut 5 bases from V and 5 bases from J; bases unmatched to any gene: 9. The CDR3 runs to 15 residues. Germline lookup yields CDR1 MDHEN and CDR2 SYDVKM. In DNA, the CDR3 is TGTGCCAGCAGTCCCCTCCGGGACAGGGGTAACGAGCAGTACTTC. Translated, it gives CASSPLRDRGNEQYF.

Note on this clone: Germline is not matched at one junction end, which may reflect a read error. The genes are TRBV7-7 and TRBJ2-5, with 11 positions matching TRBD2. The CDR3 sequence is 18 residues long. Germline V gives CDR1 SSHAT, CDR2 FNYEAQ (reference sequence). The CDR3 region is CASSPIKTSGISSETQYF. In DNA, the CDR3 is TGTGCTAGCAGCCCAATCAAGACTAGCGGGATATCTAGCGAGACCCAGTACTTC.

The V call is TRBV6-6, the J call TRBJ1-2; 8 nucleotides align to TRBD1. V was pared by 5 bases and J by 4 bases, with 9 bases of the junction left unmatched. Germline V CDR1 and CDR2: MNHNY, SVGAGI (reference sequence). The CDR3 has 15 residues. The CDR3 loop reads CASSGSGTGGYGYTF. Here the CDR3 DNA reads TGTGCCAGCAGTGGATCAGGGACAGGAGGCTATGGCTACACCTTC.

The J gene is TRBJ1-1, the V gene TRBV6-1, with 7 bases aligning to TRBD1. Germline-derived CDR1 and CDR2 are MNHNS and SASEGT. The CDR3 contains 13 residues. With 7 bases clipped from V and 10 bases from J, the junction kept 12 bases outside the gene matches. In DNA form, the CDR3 reads TGTGCCAGCATCATGACAGGGCTCTTCTTAGCTTTCTTT. As protein: CASIMTGLFLAFF.

The chain uses TRBV18 and TRBJ2-2, with a tentative D call TRBD2 (6 bases). The CDR3 runs to 13 residues. CDR1 KGHSH and CDR2 LQKENI come from the germline V gene. Trimming shortened V by 3 bases and J by 5 bases, and 7 bases separated the two germline ends. CDR3 nucleotides: TGTGCCAGCTCACCCCGGGAGACCGGGGAGCTGTTTTTT. It is translated as CASSPRETGELFF.

V is TRBV7-2 and J is TRBJ2-2; D gene ambiguous. V was cut by 5 bases and J by 8 bases, with 12 bases left in between. The V gene's germline CDR1 is SGHTA and CDR2 FQGNSA. The CDR3 loop spans 13 amino acids. CDR3 protein: CASSPHSQGELFF. The CDR3, as DNA: TGTGCCAGCAGCCCCCACAGTCAGGGGGAGCTGTTTTTT.

The table lists this clone with a count of one. This rearrangement joins TRBV5-6 to TRBJ1-1, with TRBD1 identical over 7 bases. This CDR3 has 13 residues. Germline trimming cut 2 bases from V and 6 bases from J; bases unmatched to any gene: 4. In germline, CDR1 is SGHDT, CDR2 YYEEEE. The CDR3 loop reads CASSLGGKAEAFF. CDR3 nucleotides: TGTGCCAGCAGCTTAGGGGGCAAGGCTGAAGCTTTCTTT.

The rearrangement links TRBV7-2 to TRBJ1-1; TRBD1 matches 7 bases. The ends lost 5 bases at V and 1 base at J; junction bases unmatched: 4. CDR1 is SGHTA, CDR2 FQGNSA, per germline. The CDR3 spans 14 residues. CDR3 amino acids: CASSVTGKNTEAFF. The CDR3, as DNA: TGTGCCAGCAGCGTGACAGGGAAGAACACTGAAGCTTTCTTT.

This clone was seen once. The chain uses TRBV14 and TRBJ2-2; the D gene is possibly TRBD2 (5 bases). The CDR3 sequence is 13 residues long. Per germline, CDR1 SGHDN and CDR2 FVKESK. The V end was cut by 5 bases, the J end by 4 bases, with 8 bases between. The CDR3 loop reads CASSYGLTGELFF. CDR3 in DNA: TGTGCCAGCAGCTACGGACTCACCGGGGAGCTGTTTTTT.

The chain carries TRBV7-9 and TRBJ1-2, with 7 bases lining up with TRBD1. J was trimmed by 2 bases and V by 6 bases; bases with no gene match: 9. The germline gives CDR1 SEHNR, CDR2 FQNEAQ (reference sequence). CDR3 length equals 15 residues. The CDR3 protein is CASSRPGTENYGYTF. Written as DNA, the CDR3 is TGTGCCAGCAGTCGTCCCGGGACAGAAAACTATGGCTACACCTTC.

This clone was detected a few times. The chain is built from TRBV5-1 and TRBJ2-1, with 10 bases that match TRBD2. CDR1 and CDR2 from the germline V gene are SGHRS and YFSETQ. The CDR3 runs 15 residues. With V trimmed by 4 bases and J by 8 bases, 9 bases remained unmatched. As DNA, the CDR3 is TGCGCCAGCAGCCGTCTAGCGGGAGCACGCGATGAGCAGTTCTTC. This sequence encodes CASSRLAGARDEQFF.

This chain links TRBV19 with TRBJ1-1; 7 bases map to TRBD1. Unmatched junction bases numbered 9, after V lost 5 bases and J lost 6 bases. The CDR3 is 14 residues long. Germline lookup yields CDR1 LNHDA and CDR2 SQIVND (reference sequence). Here the CDR3 DNA reads TGTGCCAGTAGTGCTGGGACAGCTCAAGCTGAAGCTTTCTTT. Protein product: CASSAGTAQAEAFF.

This chain joins TRBV2 and TRBJ1-2; TRBD1 agrees at 8 bases. Germline loops: CDR1 SNHLY, CDR2 FYNNEI. V was pared by 6 bases and J by 1 base, with 4 bases of the junction left unmatched. This CDR3 has 14 residues. The CDR3 bases are TGTGCCAGCAGCAAGACAGGGGTTAACTATGGCTACACCTTC. Amino acid sequence: CASSKTGVNYGYTF.

The CDR3 region is CSVLKQGNPYEQYF. In DNA form, the CDR3 reads TGCAGCGTTTTAAAACAGGGGAACCCCTACGAGCAGTACTTC. The chain carries TRBV29-1 and TRBJ2-7; 7 bases line up with TRBD1. The CDR3 consists of 14 residues. The J segment lost 2 bases and the V segment lost 5 bases, leaving 9 bases of the junction unmatched. The germline V gene encodes CDR1 SQVTM and CDR2 ANQGSEA.